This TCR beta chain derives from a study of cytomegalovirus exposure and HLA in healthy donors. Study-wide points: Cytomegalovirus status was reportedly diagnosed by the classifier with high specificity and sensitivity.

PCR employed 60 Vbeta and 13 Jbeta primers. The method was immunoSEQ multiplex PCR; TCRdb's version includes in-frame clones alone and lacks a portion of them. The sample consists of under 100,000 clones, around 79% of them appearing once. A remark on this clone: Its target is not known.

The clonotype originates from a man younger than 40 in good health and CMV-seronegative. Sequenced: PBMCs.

CDR3 in DNA: TGCGCCAGCAGTGAGGGGGCGTACGAGCAGTACTTC. Translating it yields CASSEGAYEQYF. The J gene is TRBJ2-7, the V gene TRBV5-1; 7 nucleotides agree with TRBD1. CDR3 length equals 12 residues. Germline V CDR1 and CDR2: SGHRS, YFSETQ. Unmatched junction bases numbered 3, after V lost 5 bases and J lost 4 bases.